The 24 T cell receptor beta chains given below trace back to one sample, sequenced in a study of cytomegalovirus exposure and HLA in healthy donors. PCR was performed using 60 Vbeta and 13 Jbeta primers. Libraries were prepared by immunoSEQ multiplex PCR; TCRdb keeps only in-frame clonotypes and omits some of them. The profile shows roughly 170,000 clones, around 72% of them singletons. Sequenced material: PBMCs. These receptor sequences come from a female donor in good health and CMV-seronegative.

CDR3 DNA: TGTGCCAGCAGTCCGGGAAACTATGGCTACACCTTC. Its protein product is CASSPGNYGYTF. The V gene is TRBV6-6, the J gene TRBJ1-2; the D is unclear. With 5 bases removed from V and 2 bases from J, the gap between germline ends came to 6 bases. This CDR3 region has 12 residues. The germline CDR1 and CDR2 sequences are MNHNY and SVGAGI (reference sequence).

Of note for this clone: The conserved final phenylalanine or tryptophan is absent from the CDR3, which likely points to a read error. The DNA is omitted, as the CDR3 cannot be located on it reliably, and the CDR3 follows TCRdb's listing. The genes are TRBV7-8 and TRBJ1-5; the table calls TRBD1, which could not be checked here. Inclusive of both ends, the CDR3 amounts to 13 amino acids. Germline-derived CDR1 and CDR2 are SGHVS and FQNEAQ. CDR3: CASSAGGQGDEHL.

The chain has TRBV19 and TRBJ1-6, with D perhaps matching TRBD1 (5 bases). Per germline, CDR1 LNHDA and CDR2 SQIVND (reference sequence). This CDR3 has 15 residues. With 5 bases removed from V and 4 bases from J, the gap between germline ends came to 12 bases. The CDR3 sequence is CASSRPGTYNSPLHF. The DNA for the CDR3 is TGTGCCAGTAGTCGCCCAGGGACTTATAATTCACCCCTCCACTTT.

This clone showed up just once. The CDR3 bases are TGTGCCAGCAGTCTAGACAGGTGGGATGGGCAGTACTTC. This codes for CASSLDRWDGQYF. The rearrangement uses TRBV2 and TRBJ2-5; the D gene is possibly TRBD1 (6 bases). The germline CDR1 and CDR2 sequences are SNHLY and FYNNEI. This CDR3 comprises 13 residues. V gave up 5 bases and J gave up 11 bases, with 18 bases separating them.

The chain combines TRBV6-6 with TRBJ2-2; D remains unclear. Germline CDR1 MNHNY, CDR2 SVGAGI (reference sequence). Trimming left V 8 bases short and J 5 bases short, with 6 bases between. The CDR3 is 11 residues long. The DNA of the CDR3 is TGTGCCAGCGCTCTAACCGGGGAGCTGTTTTTT. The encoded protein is CASALTGELFF.

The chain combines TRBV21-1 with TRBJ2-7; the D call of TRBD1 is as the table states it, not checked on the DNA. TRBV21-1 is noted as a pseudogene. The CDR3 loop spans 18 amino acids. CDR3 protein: CASSTPGHLIMRTYEQYF. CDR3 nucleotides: TGTGCCAGCAGCACCCCGGGACACCTAATAATGCGGACCTACGAGCAGTACTTC.

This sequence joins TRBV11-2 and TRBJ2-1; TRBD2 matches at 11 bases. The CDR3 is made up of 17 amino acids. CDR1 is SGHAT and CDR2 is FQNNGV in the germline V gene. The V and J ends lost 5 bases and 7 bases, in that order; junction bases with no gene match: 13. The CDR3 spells CASSPSGTASGRNEQFF. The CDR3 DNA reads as TGTGCCAGCAGCCCGTCGGGAACGGCTAGCGGGAGGAATGAGCAGTTCTTC.

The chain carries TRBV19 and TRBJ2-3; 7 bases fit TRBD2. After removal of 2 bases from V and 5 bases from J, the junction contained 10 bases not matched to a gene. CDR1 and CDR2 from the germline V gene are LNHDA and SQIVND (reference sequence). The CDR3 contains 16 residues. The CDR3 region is CASSIPGGREGDTQYF. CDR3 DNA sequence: TGTGCCAGTAGTATACCGGGGGGAAGAGAGGGAGATACGCAGTATTTT.

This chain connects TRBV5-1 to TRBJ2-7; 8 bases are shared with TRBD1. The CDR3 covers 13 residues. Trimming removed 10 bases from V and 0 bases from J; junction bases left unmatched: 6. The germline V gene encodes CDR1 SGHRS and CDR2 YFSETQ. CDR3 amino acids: CAPGTGSSYEQYF. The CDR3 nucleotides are TGCGCCCCAGGGACAGGTAGCTCCTACGAGCAGTACTTC.

In nucleotides, the CDR3 is TGTGCCAGCAGCTTAGCCGGGTTCTCTGGAAACACCATATATTTT. This translates into CASSLAGFSGNTIYF. The chain recombines TRBV7-2 with TRBJ1-3; D remains ambiguous. The CDR3 is 15 residues long. With 0 bases removed from V and 0 bases from J, the gap between germline ends came to 6 bases. CDR1 is SGHTA, CDR2 FQGNSA, per germline.

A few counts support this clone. CDR3 sequence reads: CASTLSQAGALQETQYF. For the CDR3, the DNA is TGTGCCAGCACCCTGTCTCAGGCGGGGGCCTTACAAGAGACCCAGTACTTC. The chain employs TRBV7-2 and TRBJ2-5; perhaps TRBD2 as D (7 bases). The CDR3 contains 17 residues. Germline values: CDR1 SGHTA, CDR2 FQGNSA. The ends were cut back, 7 bases at V and 2 bases at J, with 23 bases in the middle.

CDR3 bases: TGTGCCAGCAGCGTAGAGGGGGCGCAAACCGGGGAGCTGTTTTTT. This translates into CASSVEGAQTGELFF. The gene calls are TRBV9 and TRBJ2-2; 7 positions agree with TRBD1. There are 15 residues in the CDR3. J was trimmed by 5 bases and V by 0 bases; bases with no gene match: 4. CDR1 and CDR2 from the germline V gene are SGDLS and YYNGEE.

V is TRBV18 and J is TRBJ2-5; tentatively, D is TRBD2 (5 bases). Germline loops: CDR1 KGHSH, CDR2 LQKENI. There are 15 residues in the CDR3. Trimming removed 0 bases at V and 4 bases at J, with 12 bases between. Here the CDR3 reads CASSPPAVSGETQYF. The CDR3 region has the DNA TGTGCCAGCTCACCACCCGCAGTCAGCGGAGAGACCCAGTACTTC.

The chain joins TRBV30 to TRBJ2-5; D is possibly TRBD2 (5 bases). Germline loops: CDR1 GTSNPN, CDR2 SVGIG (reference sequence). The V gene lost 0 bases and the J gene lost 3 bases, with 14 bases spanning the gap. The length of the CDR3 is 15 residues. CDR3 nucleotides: TGTGCCTGGAGTGTTCTCGGCGTCGGGGAAGAGACCCAGTACTTC. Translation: CAWSVLGVGEETQYF.

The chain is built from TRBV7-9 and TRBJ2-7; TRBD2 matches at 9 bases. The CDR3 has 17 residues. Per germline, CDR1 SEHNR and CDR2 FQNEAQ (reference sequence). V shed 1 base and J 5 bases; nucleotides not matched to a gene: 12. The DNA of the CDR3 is TGTGCCAGCAGCTTAGGGTCACTAGGCGGGAGGGAAAACGAGCAGTACTTC. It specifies CASSLGSLGGRENEQYF.

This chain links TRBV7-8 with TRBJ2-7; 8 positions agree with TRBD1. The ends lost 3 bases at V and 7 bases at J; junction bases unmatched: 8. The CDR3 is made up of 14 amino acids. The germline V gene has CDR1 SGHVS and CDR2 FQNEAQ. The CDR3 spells CASSFGQGRGEQYF. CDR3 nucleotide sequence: TGTGCCAGCAGCTTCGGACAGGGCCGAGGAGAGCAGTACTTC.

The CDR3 loop is CASSEQGYGYTF. The CDR3 DNA reads TGTGCCAGCAGCGAACAGGGATATGGCTACACCTTC. The gene calls are TRBV9 and TRBJ1-2; perhaps TRBD1 as D (6 bases). V shed 3 bases and J shed 5 bases, with 8 bases lying between them. CDR1 is SGDLS, CDR2 YYNGEE, per germline. The CDR3 is made up of 12 amino acids. Full variable domain (missing parts from reference TRBV9 and TRBJ1-2): DSGVTQTPKHLITATGQRVTLRCSPRSGDLSVYWYQQSLDQGLQFLIQYYNGEERAKGNILERFSAQQFPDLHSELNLSSLELGDSALYFCASSEQGYGYTFGSGTRLTVV.

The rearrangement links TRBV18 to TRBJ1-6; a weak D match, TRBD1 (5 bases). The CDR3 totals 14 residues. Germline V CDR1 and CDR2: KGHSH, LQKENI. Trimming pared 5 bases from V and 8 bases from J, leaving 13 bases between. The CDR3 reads CASSSGGGDSPLHF. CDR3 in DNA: TGTGCCAGCTCAAGCGGGGGAGGGGATTCACCCCTCCACTTT.

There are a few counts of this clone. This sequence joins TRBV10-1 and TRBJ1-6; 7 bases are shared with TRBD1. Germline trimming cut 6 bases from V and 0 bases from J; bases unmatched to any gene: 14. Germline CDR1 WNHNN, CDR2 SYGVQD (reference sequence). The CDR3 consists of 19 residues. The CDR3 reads CASRRHRGLDSSYNSPLHF. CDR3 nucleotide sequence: TGCGCCAGCAGGAGGCACAGGGGCCTTGATAGCTCCTATAATTCACCCCTCCACTTT.

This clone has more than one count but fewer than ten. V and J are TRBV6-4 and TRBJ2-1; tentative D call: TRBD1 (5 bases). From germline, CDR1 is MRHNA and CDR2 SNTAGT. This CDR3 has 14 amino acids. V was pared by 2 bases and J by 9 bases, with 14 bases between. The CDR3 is CASSDEGGRAEQFF. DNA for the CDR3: TGTGCCAGCAGTGACGAAGGCGGCAGGGCTGAGCAGTTCTTC.

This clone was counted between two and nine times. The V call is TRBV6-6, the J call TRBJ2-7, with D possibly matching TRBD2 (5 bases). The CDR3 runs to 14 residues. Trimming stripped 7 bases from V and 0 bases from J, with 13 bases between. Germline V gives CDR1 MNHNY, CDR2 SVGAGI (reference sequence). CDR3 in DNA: TGTGCCAGCAACCGAGGGCCCAACTCCTACGAGCAGTACTTC. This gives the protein CASNRGPNSYEQYF.

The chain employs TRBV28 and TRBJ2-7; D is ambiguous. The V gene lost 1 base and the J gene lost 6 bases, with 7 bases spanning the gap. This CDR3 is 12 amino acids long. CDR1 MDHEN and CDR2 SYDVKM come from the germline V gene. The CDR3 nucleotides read TGTGCCAGCAGTTTATCGCTCGGCGAGCAGTACTTC. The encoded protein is CASSLSLGEQYF.

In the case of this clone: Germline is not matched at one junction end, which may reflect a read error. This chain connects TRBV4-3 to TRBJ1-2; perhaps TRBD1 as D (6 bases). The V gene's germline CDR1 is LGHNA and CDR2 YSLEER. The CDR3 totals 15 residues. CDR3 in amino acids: CASSQGAGALGGYTF. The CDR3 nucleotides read TGCGCCAGCAGCCAAGGGGCGGGGGCCCTTGGCGGCTACACCTTT.

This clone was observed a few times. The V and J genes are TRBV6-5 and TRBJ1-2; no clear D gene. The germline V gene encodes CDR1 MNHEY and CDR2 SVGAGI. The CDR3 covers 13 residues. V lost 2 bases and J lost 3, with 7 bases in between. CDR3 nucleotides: TGTGCCAGCAGTTACGGCCAACACTATGGCTACACCTTC. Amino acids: CASSYGQHYGYTF.